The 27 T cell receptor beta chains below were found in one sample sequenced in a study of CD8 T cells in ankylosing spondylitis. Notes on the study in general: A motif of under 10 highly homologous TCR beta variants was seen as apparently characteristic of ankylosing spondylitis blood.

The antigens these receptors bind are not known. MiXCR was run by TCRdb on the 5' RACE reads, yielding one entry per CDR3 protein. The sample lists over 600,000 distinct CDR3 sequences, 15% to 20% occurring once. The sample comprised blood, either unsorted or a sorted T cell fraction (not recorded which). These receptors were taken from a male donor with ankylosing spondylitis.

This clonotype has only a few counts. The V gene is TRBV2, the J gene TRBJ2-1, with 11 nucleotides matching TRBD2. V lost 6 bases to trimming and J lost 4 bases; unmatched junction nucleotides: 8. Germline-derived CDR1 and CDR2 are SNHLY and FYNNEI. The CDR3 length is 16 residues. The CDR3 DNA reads TGTGCCAGCAGGCGAAGACTAGCGGGACAGTACAATGAGCAGTTCTTC. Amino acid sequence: CASRRRLAGQYNEQFF.

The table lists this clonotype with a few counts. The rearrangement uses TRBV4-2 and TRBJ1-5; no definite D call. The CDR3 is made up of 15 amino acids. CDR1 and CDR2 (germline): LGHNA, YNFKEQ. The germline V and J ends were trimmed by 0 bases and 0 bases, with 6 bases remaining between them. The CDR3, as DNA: TGTGCCAGCAGCCAAGATTGGAATAGCAATCAGCCCCAGCATTTT. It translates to CASSQDWNSNQPQHF.

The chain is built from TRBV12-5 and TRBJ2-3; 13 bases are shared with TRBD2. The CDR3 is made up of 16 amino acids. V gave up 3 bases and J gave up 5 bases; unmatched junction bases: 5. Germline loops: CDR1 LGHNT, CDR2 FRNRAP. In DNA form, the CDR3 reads TGTGCTAGTGGTTTACTAGCGGGAGGGCCCATAGATACGCAGTATTTT. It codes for CASGLLAGGPIDTQYF.

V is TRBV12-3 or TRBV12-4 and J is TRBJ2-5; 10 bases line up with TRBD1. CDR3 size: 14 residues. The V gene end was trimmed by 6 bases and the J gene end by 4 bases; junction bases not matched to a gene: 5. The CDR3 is CASRRTGGGETQYF. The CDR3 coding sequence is TGTGCCAGCAGACGGACAGGGGGTGGAGAGACCCAGTACTTC.

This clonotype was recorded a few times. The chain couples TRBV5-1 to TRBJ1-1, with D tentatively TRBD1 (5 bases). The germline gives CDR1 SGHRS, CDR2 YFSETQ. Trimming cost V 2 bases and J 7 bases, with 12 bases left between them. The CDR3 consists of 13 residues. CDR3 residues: CASSLSDRFEAFF. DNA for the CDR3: TGCGCCAGCAGCTTATCCGACAGATTTGAAGCTTTCTTT.

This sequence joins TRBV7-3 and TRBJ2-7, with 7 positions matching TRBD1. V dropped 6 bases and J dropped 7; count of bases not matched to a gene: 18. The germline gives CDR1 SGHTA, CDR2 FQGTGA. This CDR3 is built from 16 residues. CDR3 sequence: CASRGPRGRPGYEQYF. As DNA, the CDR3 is TGTGCCAGCAGAGGGCCTAGGGGGCGACCGGGGTATGAGCAGTACTTC.

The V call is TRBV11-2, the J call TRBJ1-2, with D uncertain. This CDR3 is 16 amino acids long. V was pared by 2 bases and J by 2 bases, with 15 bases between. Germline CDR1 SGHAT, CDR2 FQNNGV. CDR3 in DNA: TGTGCCAGCAGCTTAAACCCCCTCACACTAAACTATGGCTACACCTTC. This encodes CASSLNPLTLNYGYTF.

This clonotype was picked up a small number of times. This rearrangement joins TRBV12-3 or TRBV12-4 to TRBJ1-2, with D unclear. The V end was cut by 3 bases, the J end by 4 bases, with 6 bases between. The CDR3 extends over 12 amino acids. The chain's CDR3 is CASSFTGYGYTF. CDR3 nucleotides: TGTGCCAGCAGTTTCACGGGCTATGGCTACACCTTC.

The CDR3 is CASTPRTGEAFF. The CDR3 nucleotides read TGTGCCAGTACCCCAAGGACTGGTGAAGCTTTCTTT. The chain couples TRBV19 to TRBJ1-1; D gene ambiguous. This CDR3 contains 12 residues. Trimming cost V 7 bases and J 7 bases, with 13 bases left between them. Per the germline V gene, CDR1 is LNHDA and CDR2 is SQIVND (reference sequence).

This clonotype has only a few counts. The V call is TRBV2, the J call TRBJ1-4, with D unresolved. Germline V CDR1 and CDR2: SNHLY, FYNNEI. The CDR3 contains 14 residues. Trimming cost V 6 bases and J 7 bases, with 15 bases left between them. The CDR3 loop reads CASSLDGEVEKLFF. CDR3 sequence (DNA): TGTGCCAGCAGCTTGGACGGGGAGGTTGAAAAACTGTTTTTT.

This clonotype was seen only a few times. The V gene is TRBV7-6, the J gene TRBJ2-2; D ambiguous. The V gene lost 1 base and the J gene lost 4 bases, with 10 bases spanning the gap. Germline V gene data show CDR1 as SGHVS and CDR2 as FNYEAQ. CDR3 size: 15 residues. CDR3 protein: CASSLDLGITGELFF. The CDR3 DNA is TGTGCCAGCAGCTTAGACTTAGGGATCACCGGGGAGCTGTTTTTT.

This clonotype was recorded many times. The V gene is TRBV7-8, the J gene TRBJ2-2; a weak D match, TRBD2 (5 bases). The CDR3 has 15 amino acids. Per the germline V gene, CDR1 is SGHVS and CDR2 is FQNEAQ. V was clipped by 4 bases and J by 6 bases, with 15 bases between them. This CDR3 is CASSYRGDRSGELFF. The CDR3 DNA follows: TGTGCCAGCAGCTATCGGGGAGATAGGTCCGGGGAGCTGTTTTTT.

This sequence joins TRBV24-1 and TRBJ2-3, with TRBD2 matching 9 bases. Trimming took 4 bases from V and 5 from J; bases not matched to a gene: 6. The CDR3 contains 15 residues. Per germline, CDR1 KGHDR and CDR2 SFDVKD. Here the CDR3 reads CATSEAGGRGDTQYF. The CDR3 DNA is TGTGCCACCAGTGAGGCGGGGGGGCGGGGAGATACGCAGTATTTT.

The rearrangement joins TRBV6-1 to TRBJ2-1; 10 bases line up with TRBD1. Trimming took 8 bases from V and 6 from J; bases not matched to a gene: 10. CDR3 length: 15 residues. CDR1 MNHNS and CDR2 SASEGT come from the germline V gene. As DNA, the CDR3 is TGTGCCAGCTCCAAAGGGGGGACAGGGGCCAATGAGCAGTTCTTC. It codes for CASSKGGTGANEQFF.

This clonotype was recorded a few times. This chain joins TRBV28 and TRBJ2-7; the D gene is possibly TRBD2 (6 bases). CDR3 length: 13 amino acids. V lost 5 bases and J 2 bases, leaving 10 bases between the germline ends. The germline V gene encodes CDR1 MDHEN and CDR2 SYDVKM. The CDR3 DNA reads TGTGCCAGCAGTGGCGGGGTTACCTACGAGCAGTACTTC. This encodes CASSGGVTYEQYF.

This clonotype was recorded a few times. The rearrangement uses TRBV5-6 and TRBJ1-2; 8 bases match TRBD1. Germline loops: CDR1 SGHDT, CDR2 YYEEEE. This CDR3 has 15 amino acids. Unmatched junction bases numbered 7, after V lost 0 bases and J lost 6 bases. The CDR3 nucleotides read TGTGCCAGCAGCTTGGACGGGACAGGTTGGGATGGCTACACCTTC. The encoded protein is CASSLDGTGWDGYTF.

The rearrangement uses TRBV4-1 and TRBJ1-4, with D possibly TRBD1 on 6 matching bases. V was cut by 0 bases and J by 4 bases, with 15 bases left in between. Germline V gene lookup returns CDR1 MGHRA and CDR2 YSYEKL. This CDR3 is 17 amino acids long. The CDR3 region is CASSQDPGARGNEKLFF. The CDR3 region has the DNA TGCGCCAGCAGCCAAGATCCGGGGGCGCGGGGTAATGAAAAACTGTTTTTT.

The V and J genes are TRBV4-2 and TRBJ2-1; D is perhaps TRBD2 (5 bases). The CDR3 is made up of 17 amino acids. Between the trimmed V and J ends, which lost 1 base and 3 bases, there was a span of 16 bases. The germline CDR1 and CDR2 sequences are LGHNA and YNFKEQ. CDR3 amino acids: CASSQVVDSEYYNEQFF. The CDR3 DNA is TGTGCCAGCAGCCAAGTGGTTGATAGCGAGTACTACAATGAGCAGTTCTTC.

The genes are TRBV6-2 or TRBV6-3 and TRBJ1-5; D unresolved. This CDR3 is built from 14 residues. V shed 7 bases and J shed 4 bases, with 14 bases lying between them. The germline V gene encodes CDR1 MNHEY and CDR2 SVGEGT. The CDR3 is CASTEPRKNQPQHF. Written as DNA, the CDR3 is TGTGCCAGCACGGAACCGCGGAAAAATCAGCCCCAGCATTTT.

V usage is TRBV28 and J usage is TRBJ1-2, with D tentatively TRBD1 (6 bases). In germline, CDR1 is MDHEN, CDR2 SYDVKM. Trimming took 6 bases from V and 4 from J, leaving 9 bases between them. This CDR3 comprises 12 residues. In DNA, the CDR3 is TGTGCCAGCAGCTACAGGGCCTATGGCTACACCTTC. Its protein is CASSYRAYGYTF.

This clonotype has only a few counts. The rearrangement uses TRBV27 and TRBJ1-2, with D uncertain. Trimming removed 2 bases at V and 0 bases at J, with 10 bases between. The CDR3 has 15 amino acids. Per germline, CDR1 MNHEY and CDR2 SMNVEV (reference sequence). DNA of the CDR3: TGTGCCAGCAGTTTACAGACAAACGCTAACTATGGCTACACCTTC. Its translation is CASSLQTNANYGYTF.

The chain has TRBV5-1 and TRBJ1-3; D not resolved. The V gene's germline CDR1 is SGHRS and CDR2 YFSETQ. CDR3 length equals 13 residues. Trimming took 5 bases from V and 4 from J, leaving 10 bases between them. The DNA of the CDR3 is TGCGCCAGCAGTGAAGGCAGCGGAAACACCATATATTTT. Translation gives CASSEGSGNTIYF.

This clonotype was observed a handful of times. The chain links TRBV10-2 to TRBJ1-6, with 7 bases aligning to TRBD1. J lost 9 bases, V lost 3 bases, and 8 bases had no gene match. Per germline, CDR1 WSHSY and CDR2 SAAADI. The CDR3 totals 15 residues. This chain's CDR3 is CASSDHDRAVSPLHF. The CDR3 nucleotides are TGCGCCAGCAGTGACCACGACAGGGCGGTTTCACCCCTCCACTTT.

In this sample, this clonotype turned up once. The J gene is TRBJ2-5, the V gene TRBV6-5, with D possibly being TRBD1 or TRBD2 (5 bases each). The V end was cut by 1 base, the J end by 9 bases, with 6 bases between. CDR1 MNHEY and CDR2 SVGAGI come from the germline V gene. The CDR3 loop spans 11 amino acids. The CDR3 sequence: CASSYLGAQYF. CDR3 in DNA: TGTGCCAGCAGTTACTTGGGGGCCCAGTACTTC.

CDR3 amino acids: CASKETGQETQYF. For the CDR3, the DNA is TGTGCCTCCAAGGAGACGGGGCAAGAGACCCAGTACTTC. J is TRBJ2-5 and V is TRBV12-3 or TRBV12-4; D possibly corresponds to TRBD2 (5 bases). The CDR3 loop spans 13 amino acids. V lost 11 bases and J 2 bases, leaving 15 bases between the germline ends.

The CDR3 protein is CASSDHRPPGHPSGNTIYF. DNA for the CDR3: TGCGCCAGCAGCGACCATCGACCGCCGGGACACCCCTCTGGAAACACCATATATTTT. This chain links TRBV5-1 with TRBJ1-3; the D gene is possibly TRBD1 (6 bases). Germline lookup yields CDR1 SGHRS and CDR2 YFSETQ. V was pared by 4 bases and J by 0 bases, with 23 bases between. This CDR3 region has 19 residues.

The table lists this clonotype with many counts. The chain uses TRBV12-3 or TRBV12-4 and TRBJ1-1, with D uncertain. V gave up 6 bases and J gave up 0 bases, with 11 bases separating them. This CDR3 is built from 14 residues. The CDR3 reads CASRDRGMNTEAFF. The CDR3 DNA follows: TGTGCCAGCAGGGACCGCGGCATGAACACTGAAGCTTTCTTT.